A selection of T cell receptor beta chains follows, all from one sample in a study of blood T cells in healthy people across ages. TCRdb called the 5' RACE reads again in MiXCR, with one record for every CDR3 protein. In the table there are around 1,000,000 distinct CDR3 sequences, 25% of which are singletons. The data also belong to a second study, concerning T cells of mothers and their children.

The sequencing input was blood. These receptors were taken from a girl between 2 and 10 years old in good health. CDR3s leave out the opening cysteine and the closing phenylalanine or tryptophan. A D gene is named only where the DNA matches it firmly. Not all rows give a size; the values are once, few, many and, for expanded clones, a class.

few	TRBJ2-7	TRBV10-3	.	ATGLTPTYVQY
.	TRBJ2-1	TRBV4-1	.	ASSPGPLNNEQF
.	TRBJ2-5	TRBV7-8	TRBD1	ASSKEARGLKETQY
once	TRBJ2-1	TRBV20-1	.	SAETNEQF
.	TRBJ2-3	TRBV29-1	TRBD2	SVEDGLAGGWPDTQY
few	TRBJ2-7	TRBV2	TRBD2	ASSEAERDYDEQY
.	TRBJ2-2	TRBV3-1	.	ASSPERGTGELF
.	.	TRBV27	.	ASSYIADSYEQY
.	.	TRBV3-1	.	ASSAEISSYEQY
few	TRBJ1-1	TRBV29-1	TRBD1	SVRQGSDTEAF
few	TRBJ2-5	TRBV14	.	ASSQGLNVHQETQY
few	TRBJ1-3	TRBV24-1	.	ATSDSGAHIY
.	TRBJ2-1	TRBV29-1	.	SSRGGFDEQF
.	TRBJ2-7	TRBV12-5	.	ASGNGSLGYEQY
.	TRBJ1-1	TRBV5-1	.	ASSRTFNQGKNTEAF
.	TRBJ1-2	TRBV4-1	TRBD1	ASSQDVPGGGYT
few	TRBJ1-4	TRBV7-6	.	ASSLGSTNEKLF
.	TRBJ2-5	TRBV28	.	ARAGETQY
.	TRBJ2-7	TRBV12-3/TRBV12-4	TRBD1	ASSLTGTGTVEQY
.	TRBJ2-1	TRBV3-1	TRBD2	ASSPRSSGLSYNEQF
.	TRBJ1-5	TRBV12-5	.	ASWVGRSNQPQH
.	TRBJ2-1	TRBV7-9	TRBD2	ASSLLGEGYNEQF
.	TRBJ1-4	TRBV28	.	ASSPRGLEKLF
many	TRBJ2-4	TRBV4-1	.	ASSPGGKSIQY
.	TRBJ2-1	TRBV20-1	TRBD2	SAPTSGSYYNEQF
few	.	TRBV20-1	.	SARGVGAGDEQF
few	TRBJ2-1	TRBV5-6	TRBD2	ASSPFRGVNEQF
few	TRBJ2-2	TRBV7-3	.	ASVGLSGELF
.	TRBJ2-5	TRBV28	.	ASRTSGEETQY
once	TRBJ1-1	TRBV9	.	ASSVSGLRTEAF
.	TRBJ1-6	TRBV11-2	.	ASSPSQWGRGASSYNSPLH
few	TRBJ2-6	TRBV10-3	.	AISADRMLSGANVLT
.	TRBJ1-2	TRBV11-2	.	ASSPSNMGGYT
.	TRBJ2-5	TRBV15	.	ATSRDLGSGTRTQY
few	TRBJ2-5	TRBV5-1	TRBD2	ASSLEPTSGGIIEETQY
few	TRBJ1-5	TRBV3-1	.	ASSQMRNQPQH
.	TRBJ1-2	TRBV4-3	.	ASSHDRSGAYGYT
few	TRBJ2-5	TRBV5-1	.	ASLDPGKTQY
few	TRBJ1-5	TRBV18	.	ASSPAGKLDQPQH
few	TRBJ2-7	TRBV29-1	.	SVEVSRDGFYEQY
.	TRBJ2-5	TRBV4-1	.	AARGGGRETQY
.	TRBJ2-5	TRBV2	.	ASSVAVGAQY
.	TRBJ1-1	TRBV5-1	TRBD1	ASGLTGGDTEAF
.	TRBJ1-5	TRBV20-1	.	SAMRPNQPQH
few	TRBJ2-3	TRBV6-4	.	ASSVDGGSTDTQY
.	TRBJ2-3	TRBV3-1	TRBD1	ANSPRTGTTDTQY
.	TRBJ2-3	TRBV7-3	TRBD2	ASSQGLAGGGDTQY
once	TRBJ1-1	TRBV4-3	.	ASSQGYTGGTEAF
few	TRBJ1-1	TRBV29-1	.	SVGVSENTEAF
many	TRBJ2-5	TRBV27	TRBD2	ASSLLGLAGETQY
.	TRBJ2-7	TRBV6-5	.	ASSSGTPGERY
.	TRBJ1-6	TRBV28	.	ASSLIGSSYNSPLH
.	TRBJ1-5	TRBV24-1	.	ATSDLYGNQPQH
few	TRBJ2-5	TRBV5-4	.	ASSFLPQETQY
few	TRBJ2-5	TRBV7-9	.	ASSTFAAWAVETQY
few	TRBJ1-1	TRBV29-1	.	SVVLVANTEAF
few	TRBJ2-1	TRBV10-2	.	ASTIRSYNEQF
few	TRBJ2-3	TRBV10-3	TRBD2	AIRVTSGEGADTQY
many	TRBJ2-1	TRBV4-1	.	ASSQEVVIGGNNEQF